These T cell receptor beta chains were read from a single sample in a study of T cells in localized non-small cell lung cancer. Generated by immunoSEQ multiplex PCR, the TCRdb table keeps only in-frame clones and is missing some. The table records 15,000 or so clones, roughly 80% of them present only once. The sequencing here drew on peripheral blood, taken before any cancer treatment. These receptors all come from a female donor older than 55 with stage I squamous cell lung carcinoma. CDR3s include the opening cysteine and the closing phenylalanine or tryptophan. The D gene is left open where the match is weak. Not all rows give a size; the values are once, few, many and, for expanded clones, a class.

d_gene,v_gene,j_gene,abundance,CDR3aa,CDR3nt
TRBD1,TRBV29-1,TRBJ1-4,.,CSGQAGTGNEKLFF,TGCAGCGGCCAGGCCGGGACAGGGAATGAAAAACTGTTTTTT
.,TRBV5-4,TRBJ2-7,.,CASSFDGGSRSYEQYF,TGTGCCAGCAGCTTTGACGGGGGCTCTCGATCCTACGAGCAGTACTTC
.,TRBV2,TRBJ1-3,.,CASGRAISGNTIYF,TGTGCCAGCGGGAGGGCAATCTCTGGAAACACCATATATTTT
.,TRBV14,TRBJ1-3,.,CASSPASGNTIYF,TGTGCCAGCAGCCCAGCCTCTGGAAACACCATATATTTT
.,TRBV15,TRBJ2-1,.,CATSRGRGDEQFF,TGTGCCACCAGCAGAGGTCGTGGCGATGAGCAGTTCTTC
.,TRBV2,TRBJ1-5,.,CASSENQGNQPQHF,TGTGCCAGCAGTGAAAACCAGGGGAATCAGCCCCAGCATTTT
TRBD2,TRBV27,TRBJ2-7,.,CASSLFAGGPYEQYF,TGTGCCAGCAGTTTATTCGCGGGGGGCCCCTACGAGCAGTACTTC
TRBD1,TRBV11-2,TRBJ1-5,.,CASSGSGGHQPQHF,TGTGCCAGCAGCGGGTCAGGGGGCCACCAGCCCCAGCATTTT
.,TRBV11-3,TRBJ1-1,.,CASSLRFGNTEAFF,TGTGCCAGCAGCTTAAGGTTTGGGAACACTGAAGCTTTCTTT
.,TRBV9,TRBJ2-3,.,CASSVVGNTQYF,TGTGCCAGCAGCGTAGTGGGAAATACGCAGTATTTT
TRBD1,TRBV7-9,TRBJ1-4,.,CASSLVIRGQSNEKLFF,TGTGCCAGCAGCTTAGTGATCAGGGGGCAAAGTAATGAAAAACTGTTTTTT
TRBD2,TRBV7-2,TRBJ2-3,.,CASSFTSGSTDTQYF,TGTGCCAGCAGCTTTACTAGCGGGAGCACAGATACGCAGTATTTT
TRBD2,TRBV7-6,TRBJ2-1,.,CASSPRPASGGVADEQFF,TGTGCCAGCAGCCCGAGGCCGGCTAGCGGGGGAGTAGCCGATGAGCAGTTCTTC
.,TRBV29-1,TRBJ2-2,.,CSALGGVPGTGELFF,TGCAGCGCGCTGGGGGGCGTGCCAGGCACCGGGGAGCTGTTTTTT
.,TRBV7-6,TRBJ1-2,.,CASSAQAAGDGYTF,TGTGCCAGCAGCGCCCAGGCGGCTGGGGATGGCTACACCTTC
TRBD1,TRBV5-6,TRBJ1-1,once,CASSLGQGARRTEAFF,TGTGCCAGCAGCCTCGGACAGGGGGCCCGCCGGACTGAAGCTTTCTTT
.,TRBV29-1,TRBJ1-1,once,CSVAPGGLNTEAFF,TGCAGCGTTGCCCCGGGGGGCTTGAACACTGAAGCTTTCTTT
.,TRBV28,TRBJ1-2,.,CASSRQLHYTF,TGTGCCAGCAGTCGACAACTGCACTACACCTTC
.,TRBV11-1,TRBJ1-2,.,CASSWGAGSYGYTF,TGTGCCAGCAGCTGGGGGGCAGGGTCCTATGGCTACACCTTC
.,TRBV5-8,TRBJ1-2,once,CASSLMDYGYTF,TGTGCCAGCAGCTTGATGGACTATGGCTACACCTTC
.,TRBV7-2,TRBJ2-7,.,CASGPGSYEQYF,TGTGCCAGCGGTCCTGGGTCCTACGAGCAGTACTTC
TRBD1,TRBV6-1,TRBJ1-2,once,CASTMTGYSGYTF,TGTGCCAGCACCATGACAGGGTATAGTGGCTACACCTTC
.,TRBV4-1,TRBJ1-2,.,CASSPNAAGAYGYTF,TGCGCCAGCAGCCCAAACGCAGCGGGGGCCTATGGCTACACCTTC
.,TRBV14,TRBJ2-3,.,CASSQGGGDTQYF,TGTGCCAGCAGCCAAGGGGGAGGAGATACGCAGTATTTT
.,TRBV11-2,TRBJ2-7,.,CASSHDSYEQYF,TGTGCCAGCAGCCACGACAGCTACGAGCAGTACTTC
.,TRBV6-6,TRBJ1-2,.,CASSYGNRNYGYTF,TGTGCCAGCAGTTACGGAAACAGGAACTATGGCTACACCTTC
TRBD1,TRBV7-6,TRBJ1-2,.,CASSLPGDRGGYTF,TGTGCCAGCAGCCTACCCGGCGACAGGGGTGGCTACACCTTC
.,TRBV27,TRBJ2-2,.,CASSLGITGELFF,TGTGCCAGCAGTTTGGGTATAACCGGGGAGCTGTTTTTT
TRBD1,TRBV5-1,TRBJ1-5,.,CASRLGQGSQPQHF,TGCGCCAGCAGATTAGGACAGGGAAGTCAGCCCCAGCATTTT
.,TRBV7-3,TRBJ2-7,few,CASSLQVSYEQYF,TGTGCCAGCAGCTTACAGGTTTCCTACGAGCAGTACTTC
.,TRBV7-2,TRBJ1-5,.,CASSLDLKQPQHF,TGTGCCAGCAGCTTAGATCTAAAACAGCCCCAGCATTTT
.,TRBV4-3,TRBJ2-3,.,CASSQGAFLTDTQYF,TGCGCCAGCAGCCAGGGGGCTTTTCTTACAGATACGCAGTATTTT
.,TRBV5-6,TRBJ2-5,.,CASSELGGPGETQYF,TGTGCCAGCAGCGAACTCGGGGGGCCCGGAGAGACCCAGTACTTC
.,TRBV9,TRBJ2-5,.,CASSPRTHGETQYF,TGTGCCAGCAGCCCTCGGACCCACGGGGAGACCCAGTACTTC
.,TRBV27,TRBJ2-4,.,CASSFAPGPKNIQYF,TGTGCCAGCAGTTTTGCGCCGGGGCCCAAAAACATTCAGTACTTC
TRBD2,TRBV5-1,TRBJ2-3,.,CASSLSPLAGGSRDTQYF,TGCGCCAGCAGCTTGTCCCCACTAGCGGGGGGGTCTAGGGATACGCAGTATTTT
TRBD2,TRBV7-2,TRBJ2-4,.,CASSLVVRAGVAKNIQYF,TGTGCCAGCAGCTTAGTCGTCCGGGCGGGGGTAGCCAAAAACATTCAGTACTTC
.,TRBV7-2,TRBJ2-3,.,CASSPGPFTDTQYF,TGTGCCAGCAGCCCCGGACCCTTCACAGATACGCAGTATTTT
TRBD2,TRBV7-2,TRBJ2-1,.,CASRSTGLATNEQFF,TGTGCCAGCAGATCCACGGGACTAGCGACGAATGAGCAGTTCTTC
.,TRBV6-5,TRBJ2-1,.,CASSYGGYYNEQFF,TGTGCCAGCAGTTACGGAGGGTACTACAATGAGCAGTTCTTC
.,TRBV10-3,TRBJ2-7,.,CAISESIASGYEQYF,TGTGCCATCAGTGAGTCGATCGCCAGTGGGTACGAGCAGTACTTC
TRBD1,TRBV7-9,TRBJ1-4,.,CASSPLGAGGASDNEKLFF,TGTGCCAGCAGCCCACTGGGCGCAGGGGGCGCGTCTGATAATGAAAAACTGTTTTTT
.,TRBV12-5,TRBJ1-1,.,CASGLFGFMNTEAFF,TGTGCTAGTGGTTTGTTTGGGTTCATGAACACTGAAGCTTTCTTT
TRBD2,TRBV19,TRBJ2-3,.,CASSPRLAGGPFTDTQYF,TGTGCCAGTAGCCCTCGACTAGCGGGGGGGCCATTCACAGATACGCAGTATTTT
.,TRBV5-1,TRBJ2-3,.,CASSLAIFGGRGDTQYF,TGCGCCAGCAGCTTGGCCATTTTCGGGGGGCGAGGAGATACGCAGTATTTT
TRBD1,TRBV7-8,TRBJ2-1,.,CASSLMGQGSYNEQFF,TGTGCCAGCAGCTTAATGGGACAGGGGAGCTACAATGAGCAGTTCTTC
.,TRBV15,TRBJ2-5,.,CATSRDNRAETQYF,TGTGCCACCAGCAGAGATAACAGGGCTGAGACCCAGTACTTC
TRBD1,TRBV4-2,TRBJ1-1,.,CASSPQQGVAHVNTEAFF,TGTGCCAGCAGCCCACAACAGGGGGTGGCCCATGTGAACACTGAAGCTTTCTTT
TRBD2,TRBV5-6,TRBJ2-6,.,CASSSLRLAYGANVLTF,TGTGCCAGCAGCTCGCTCAGACTAGCGTACGGGGCCAACGTCCTGACTTTC
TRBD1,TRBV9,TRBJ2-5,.,CASSVDRGLETQYF,TGTGCCAGCAGCGTAGACAGGGGGCTTGAGACCCAGTACTTC
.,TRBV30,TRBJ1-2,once,CAWSLERTYGYTF,TGTGCCTGGAGTTTAGAACGGACCTATGGCTACACCTTC
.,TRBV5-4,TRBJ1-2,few,CASSLGSREGGYTF,TGTGCCAGCAGCTTGGGGTCCAGGGAGGGTGGCTACACCTTC
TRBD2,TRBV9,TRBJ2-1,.,CASSVRAGGDNEQFF,TGTGCCAGCAGCGTTCGCGCGGGGGGGGACAATGAGCAGTTCTTC
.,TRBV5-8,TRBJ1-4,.,CASSLGQPNEKLFF,TGTGCCAGCAGCTTGGGACAGCCTAATGAAAAACTGTTTTTT
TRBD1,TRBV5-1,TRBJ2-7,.,CASSLTGDLYEEQYF,TGCGCCAGCAGCTTGACAGGGGACCTCTACGAGGAGCAGTACTTC